The T cell receptor (beta chain) described here comes from a study of CD8+ T cells in alopecia areata. Points from the study as a whole: Clonality in the scalp and expanded CD8+ clones ranked among the top 100 were significantly decreased by tofacitinib.

The CDR3 loop spans 13 amino acids. Germline V gene data show CDR1 as PRHDT and CDR2 as FYEKMQ (reference sequence). V dropped 3 bases and J dropped 3 bases, with 8 bases sitting between them. In regard to this clone: Its matching antigen is unknown. The identical CDR3 is also encoded by other nucleotide sequences in the sample.

As the sequencing template, cDNA was produced by extracting RNA and reverse transcribing it. This table comes from immunoSEQ multiplex PCR, and its TCRdb copy is limited to in-frame clones, with some not included. The sample gives over 100,000 clones, roughly three fifths of which show up once; 9% to 15% is in the top ten. The treatment was: oral pan-JAK inhibitor, 5-10 mg twice daily. This specimen consisted of CD8+ T cells sorted from blood, obtained at week 24, from a patient treated with tofacitinib. The rearrangement uses TRBV13 and TRBJ1-2, with unresolved D. This receptor was obtained from a human donor with alopecia areata. CDR3 residues: CASSLEGDYGYTF. The CDR3 DNA is TGTGCCAGCAGCTTGGAGGGAGACTATGGCTACACCTTC.